This T cell receptor beta chain is from a study of PD-1 blockade in classical Hodgkin lymphoma. Study-level points and caveats: Diversity in CD4+ TCRs, unlike that measured in CD8+ TCRs, had risen significantly by C4D1.

The method was immunoSEQ multiplex PCR; TCRdb's version includes in-frame clones alone and lacks a portion of them. The sample carries roughly 4,200 clones, about four fifths recorded once. Each of the patients experienced relapse following autologous stem cell transplantation, and their brentuximab vedotin exposure differed. Purification of CD4+ T cells from thawed PBMCs was achieved by magnetic negative selection. Trimming took 1 base from V and 1 from J, leaving 14 bases between them. This CDR3 contains 16 residues. Germline V gene sequence: CDR1 MGHRA, CDR2 YSYEKL. As regards this clone: Antigen specificity is unknown.

Source: CD4+ T cells from blood, taken at baseline. This clonotype originated in a human donor with classical Hodgkin lymphoma. This chain uses TRBV4-1 with TRBJ2-7; D possibly uses TRBD1 or TRBD2 (5 bases each). The CDR3 loop reads CASSQGRDPLSYEQYF. CDR3 coding DNA: TGCGCCAGCAGCCAAGGCCGGGACCCGCTTTCCTACGAGCAGTACTTC.